This TCR beta chain is drawn from a study of T-cell reconstitution after alpha-beta-depleted transplantation in children. For this clonotype: Its antigen remains unidentified.

It was with unique molecular identifiers that the TCRbeta library was prepared. TCRdb called the PCR reads again in MiXCR, with one record for every CDR3 protein. In the table there are about 250,000 distinct CDR3 sequences, more than 20% of which are singletons. Study conclusions and caveats: Surviving recipient T cells and thymic progenitors underlay high day-60 TCRbeta diversity in some patients. Expanded clones from the graft, numbering several hundred, reportedly supplied alpha-beta T cells about two months after transplant. A year had passed since transplant, and T-cell counts and diversity by then came mostly from newly produced T cells.

Trimming took 4 bases from V and 11 from J, leaving 23 bases between them. The CDR3 consists of 16 residues. Looked up from germline, CDR1 is PRHDT and CDR2 is FYEKMQ (reference sequence). Here the sequenced sample was PBMCs, mostly from graft donor cells, taken 360 days after TCRalphabeta/CD19-depleted stem cell transplant. The TCR was taken from a female patient between 2 and 15 years old who had a stem cell transplant for congenital amegakaryocytic thrombocytopenia, so the T cells may come from the graft donor. The rearrangement uses TRBV13 and TRBJ1-4; TRBD1 is a possible D gene (6 bases). The CDR3 nucleotides read TGTGCCAGCAGCTCGACCCCTGACAGGTTCTCGAGGAAACTGTTTTTT. Translation: CASSSTPDRFSRKLFF.